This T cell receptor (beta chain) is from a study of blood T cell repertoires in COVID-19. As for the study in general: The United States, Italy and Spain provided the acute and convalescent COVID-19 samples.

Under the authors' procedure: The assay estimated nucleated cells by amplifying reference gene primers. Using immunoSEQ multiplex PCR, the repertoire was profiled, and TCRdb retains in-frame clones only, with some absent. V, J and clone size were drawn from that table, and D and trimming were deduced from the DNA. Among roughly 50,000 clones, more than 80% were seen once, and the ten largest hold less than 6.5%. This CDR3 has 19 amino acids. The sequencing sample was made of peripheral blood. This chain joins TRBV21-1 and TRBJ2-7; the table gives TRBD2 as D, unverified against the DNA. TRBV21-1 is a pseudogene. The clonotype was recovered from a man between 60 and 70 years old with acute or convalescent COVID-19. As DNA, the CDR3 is TGTGCCAGCAGCAAAGCGACTAGCGGGAGAGGGGGAGGGTCCTACGAGCAGTACTTC. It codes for CASSKATSGRGGGSYEQYF.